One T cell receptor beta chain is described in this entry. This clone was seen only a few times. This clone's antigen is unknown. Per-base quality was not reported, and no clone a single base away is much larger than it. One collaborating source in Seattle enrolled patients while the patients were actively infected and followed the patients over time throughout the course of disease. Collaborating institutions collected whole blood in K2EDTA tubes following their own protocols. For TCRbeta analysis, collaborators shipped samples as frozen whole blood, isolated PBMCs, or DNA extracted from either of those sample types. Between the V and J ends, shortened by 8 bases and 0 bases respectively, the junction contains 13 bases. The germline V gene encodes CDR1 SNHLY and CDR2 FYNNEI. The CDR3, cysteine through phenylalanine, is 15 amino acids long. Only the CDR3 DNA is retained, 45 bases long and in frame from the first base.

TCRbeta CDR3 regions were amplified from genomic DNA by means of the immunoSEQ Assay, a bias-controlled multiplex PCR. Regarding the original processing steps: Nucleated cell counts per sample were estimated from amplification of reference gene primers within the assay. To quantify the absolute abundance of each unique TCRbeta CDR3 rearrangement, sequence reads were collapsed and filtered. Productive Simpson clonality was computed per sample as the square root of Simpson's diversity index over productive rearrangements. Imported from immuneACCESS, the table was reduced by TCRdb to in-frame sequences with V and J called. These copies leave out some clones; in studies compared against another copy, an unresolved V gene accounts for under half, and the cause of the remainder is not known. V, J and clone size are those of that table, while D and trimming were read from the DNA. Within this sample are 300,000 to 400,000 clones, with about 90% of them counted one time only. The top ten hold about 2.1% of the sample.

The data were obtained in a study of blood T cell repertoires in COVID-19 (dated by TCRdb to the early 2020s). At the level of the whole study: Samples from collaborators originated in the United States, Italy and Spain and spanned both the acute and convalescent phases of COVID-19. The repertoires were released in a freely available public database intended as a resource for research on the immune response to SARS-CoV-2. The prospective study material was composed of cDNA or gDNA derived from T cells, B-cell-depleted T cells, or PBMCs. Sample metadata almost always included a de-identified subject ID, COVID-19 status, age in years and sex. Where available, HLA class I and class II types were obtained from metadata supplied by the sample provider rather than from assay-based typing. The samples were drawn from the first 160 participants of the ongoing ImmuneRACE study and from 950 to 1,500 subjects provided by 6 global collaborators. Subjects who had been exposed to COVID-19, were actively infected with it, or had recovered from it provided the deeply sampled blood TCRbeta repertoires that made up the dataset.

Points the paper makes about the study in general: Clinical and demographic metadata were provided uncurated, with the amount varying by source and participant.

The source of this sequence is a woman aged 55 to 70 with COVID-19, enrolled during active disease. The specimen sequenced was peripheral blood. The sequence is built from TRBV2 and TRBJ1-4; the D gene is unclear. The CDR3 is CASFVPETTNEKLFF. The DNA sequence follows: TGTGCCAGCTTTGTCCCTGAGACAACTAATGAAAAACTGTTTTTT. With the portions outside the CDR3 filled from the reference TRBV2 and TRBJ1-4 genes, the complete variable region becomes EPEVTQTPSHQVTQMGQEVILRCVPISNHLYFYWYRQILGQKVEFLVSFYNNEISEKSEIFDDQFSVERPDGSNFTLKIRSTKLEDSAMYFCASFVPETTNEKLFFGSGTQLSVL.